This T cell receptor beta chain was sequenced in a study of OX40 agonist ivuxolimab in advanced cancers. A note on the overall study: Ivuxolimab, which targeted the costimulatory receptor OX40 (CD134), was an agonistic, fully human IgG2 monoclonal antibody. Intravenous ivuxolimab was administered to patients every 2 weeks at six dose levels: 0.01, 0.1, 0.3, 1.5, 3 and 10 mg/kg. Of the roughly 53 patients in dose escalation, around 19 had hepatocellular carcinoma, some 15 had melanoma, 9 had renal cell carcinoma and 9 had head and neck cancer. A male proportion of nearly 85% and a mean age of approximately 61 years, ranging from 23 to 79, were recorded for the dose-escalation cohort. Patients were allowed to have had prior anti-PD-1, anti-PD-L1 or anti-CTLA-4 therapy, and roughly 40% of the dose-escalation patients had previously received checkpoint inhibitors. Partial responses occurred in three dose-escalation patients: two with cutaneous melanoma and one with hepatocellular carcinoma. Peripheral TCRbeta sequencing was intended to test whether TCR sequence diversity was altered and clonal T-cell expansion was caused by ivuxolimab. The paper describes the monotherapy dose-escalation part (N ≈ 49 patients) of the phase I trial of ivuxolimab.

Genomic DNA was extracted from sorted cells for sequencing of the TCRbeta CDR3 region. TCRbeta CDR3 regions were sequenced using the immunoSEQ Assay. In TCRdb, the immuneACCESS table is reduced to in-frame sequences with V and J assigned. These tables do not hold every clone; where another copy was compared, an unresolved V gene accounts for under half, and the others remain unexplained. The sample includes around 100,000 clones, with about 83% observed a single time. The top ten clones comprise 1.5% to 2% of the sample. Study-level results and caveats: At doses from 0.1 to 3.0 mg/kg, clonal expansion was seen in both CD4+ and CD8+ blood T cells between baseline and week 6. The antigen specificity of the clonally expanded peripheral T cells was not determined. On average, CD8+ T cells showed more expanded clones than CD4+ T cells after ivuxolimab. Low levels of normalized T-cell clonal expansion were also shown by some nonresponding patients. In the 0.1-3.0 mg/kg groups, partial responders had among the lowest normalized peripheral clonal expansion, particularly in CD8+ T cells.

Of note for this clone: Its antigen is still unknown. No base quality information exists; no much larger clone differs at one position.

Patients with autoimmune disease history or receiving systemic immunosuppression were excluded from the trial. Peripheral blood for TCR sequencing was collected from all dose cohorts at baseline, on cycle 4 day 1, and on cycle 7 day 1. The samples were taken from a phase I, first-in-human, multicenter, open-label dose-escalation trial of ivuxolimab. The trial enrolled adults with locally advanced or metastatic head and neck squamous cell, hepatocellular, melanoma or renal cell carcinoma. Before TCR sequencing, CD4+ T cells and CD8+ T cells from peripheral blood were sorted into separate populations. The source was CD4+ or CD8+ T cells sorted from blood, collected in a trial of the OX40 agonist ivuxolimab. This TCR derives from an adult with an advanced solid tumor such as melanoma, head and neck, liver or kidney cancer.

For the CDR3, the sequence is CASSLLPQNTGELFF. The base sequence is TGTGCCAGCAGCTTGCTCCCCCAGAACACCGGGGAGCTGTTTTTT. The V and J segments used are TRBV7-2 and TRBJ2-2, with no confident D gene call. The germline V gene provides CDR1 SGHTA and CDR2 FQGNSA. The CDR3 covers 15 residues, taking in both the cysteine and the phenylalanine. Solely the CDR3 DNA is kept, with 45 bases framed from the first base. Between the V and J ends, shortened by 3 bases and 1 base respectively, the junction contains 9 bases.